This TCR beta chain was observed in a study of T cells after yellow fever vaccination. Turning to the study itself: SMART-Seq v4 Ultra Low Input served to prepare low-cell-number fractions. Study observations and caveats: Among primary-vaccination clones, most reappeared after the booster, at almost 98% for CD4 and more than 75% for CD8.

Germline CDR1 and CDR2: SQVTM and ANQGSEA. CDR3 length: 14 amino acids. V dropped 3 bases and J dropped 1 base, with 12 bases sitting between them. The study made its TCR cDNA through 5'RACE template switching. That step introduced a universal primer site along with UMIs. In TCRdb, the 5' RACE reads were re-called with MiXCR into one record per CDR3 protein. This sample has 350,000 to 550,000 distinct CDR3 sequences; 18% occur once, and the top ten carry over 15%. This clonotype was recorded a few times. No antigen is known for it. The chain combines TRBV29-1 with TRBJ2-5; possible D gene TRBD1, 5 bases. The clonotype comes from a man between 18 and 35 years old who received the YFV17D yellow fever vaccine. The specimen was PBMCs, collected before the yellow fever booster vaccination. DNA of the CDR3: TGCAGCGTTGAGCCTTTAGACAGCCAAGAGACCCAGTACTTC. Translation: CSVEPLDSQETQYF.